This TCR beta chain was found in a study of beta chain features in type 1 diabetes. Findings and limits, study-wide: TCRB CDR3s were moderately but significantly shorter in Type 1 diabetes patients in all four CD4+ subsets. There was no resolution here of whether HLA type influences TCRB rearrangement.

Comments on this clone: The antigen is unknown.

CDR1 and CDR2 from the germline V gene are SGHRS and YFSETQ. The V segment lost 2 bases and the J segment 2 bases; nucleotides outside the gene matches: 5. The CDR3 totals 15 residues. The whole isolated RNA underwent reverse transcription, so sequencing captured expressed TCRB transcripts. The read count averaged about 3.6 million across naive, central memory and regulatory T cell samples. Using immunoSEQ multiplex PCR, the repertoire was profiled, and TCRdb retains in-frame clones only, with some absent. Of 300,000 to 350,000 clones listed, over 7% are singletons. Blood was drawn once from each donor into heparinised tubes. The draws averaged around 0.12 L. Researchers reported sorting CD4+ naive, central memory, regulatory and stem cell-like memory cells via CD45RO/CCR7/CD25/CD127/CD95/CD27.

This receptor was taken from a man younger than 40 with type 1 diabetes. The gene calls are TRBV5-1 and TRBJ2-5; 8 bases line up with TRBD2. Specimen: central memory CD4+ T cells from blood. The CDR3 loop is CASSFAGGTQETQYF. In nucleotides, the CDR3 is TGCGCCAGCAGCTTCGCGGGGGGCACACAAGAGACCCAGTACTTC.